The entry that follows covers one T cell receptor (beta chain) sequence. Its antigen is not identified. These data come from a study of cytomegalovirus exposure and HLA in healthy donors. Regarding the study as a whole: A later analysis showed that HLA-associated TCR beta chains had undergone more clonal expansion than equally common others. Highest at DRB1 and lowest at HLA-C, TCR association rates differed among HLA loci in a later analysis. About 87% or about 30% of the time was how often most TCR beta V segments were productive, according to an earlier analysis.

V lost 2 bases and J lost 4, with 11 bases in between. This CDR3 region has 13 residues. Germline CDR1 SQVTM, CDR2 ANQGSEA. These donors, healthy bone marrow donors, were studied. The PCR contained 60 Vbeta and 13 Jbeta primers. The assay was immunoSEQ multiplex PCR, and TCRdb's table has in-frame clones only and misses some. The table shows over 130,000 clones, with approximately 78% occurring only once. Sequencing was done on a sample of PBMCs. The rearrangement uses TRBV29-1 and TRBJ1-1; D is undetermined. The source is a woman aged 40 to 49 in good health and CMV-seropositive. The CDR3 nucleotides read TGCAGCGTTGAACCCCCCTGGGCCACTGAAGCTTTCTTT. Protein sequence: CSVEPPWATEAFF.